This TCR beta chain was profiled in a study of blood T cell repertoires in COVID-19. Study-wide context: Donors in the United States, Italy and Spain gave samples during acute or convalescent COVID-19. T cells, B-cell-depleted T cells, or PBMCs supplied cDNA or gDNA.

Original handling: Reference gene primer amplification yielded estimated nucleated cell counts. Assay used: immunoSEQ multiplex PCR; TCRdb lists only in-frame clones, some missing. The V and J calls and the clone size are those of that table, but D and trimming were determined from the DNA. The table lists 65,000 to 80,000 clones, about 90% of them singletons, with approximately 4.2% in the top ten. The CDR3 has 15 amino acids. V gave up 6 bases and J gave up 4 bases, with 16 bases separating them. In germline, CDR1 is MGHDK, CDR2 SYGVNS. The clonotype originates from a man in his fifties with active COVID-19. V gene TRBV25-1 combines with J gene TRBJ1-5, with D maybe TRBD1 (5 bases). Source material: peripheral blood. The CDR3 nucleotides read TGTGCCAGCAGCGATTCGGGACTGATAAATCAGCCCCAGCATTTT. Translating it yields CASSDSGLINQPQHF.